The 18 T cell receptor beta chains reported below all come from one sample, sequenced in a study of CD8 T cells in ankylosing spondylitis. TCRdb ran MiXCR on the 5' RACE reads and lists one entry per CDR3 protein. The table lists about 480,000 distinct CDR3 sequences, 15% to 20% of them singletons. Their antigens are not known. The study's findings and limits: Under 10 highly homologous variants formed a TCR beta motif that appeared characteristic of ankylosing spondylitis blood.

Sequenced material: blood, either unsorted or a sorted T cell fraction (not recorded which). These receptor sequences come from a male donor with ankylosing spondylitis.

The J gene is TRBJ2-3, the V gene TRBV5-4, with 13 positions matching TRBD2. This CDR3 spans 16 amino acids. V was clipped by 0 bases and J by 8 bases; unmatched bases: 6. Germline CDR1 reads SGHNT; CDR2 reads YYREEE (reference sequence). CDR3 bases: TGTGCCAGCAGCTTGGCAGGACTAGCGGGAGAGGGTACGCAGTATTTT. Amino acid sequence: CASSLAGLAGEGTQYF.

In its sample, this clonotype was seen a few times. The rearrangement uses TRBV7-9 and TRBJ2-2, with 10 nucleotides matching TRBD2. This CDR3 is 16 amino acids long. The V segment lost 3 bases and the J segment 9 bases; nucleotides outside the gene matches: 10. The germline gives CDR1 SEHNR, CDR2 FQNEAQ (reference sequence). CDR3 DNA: TGTGCCAGCAGCTTCCAATCTAGCGGGAGTGGCCGGGAGCTGTTTTTT. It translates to CASSFQSSGSGRELFF.

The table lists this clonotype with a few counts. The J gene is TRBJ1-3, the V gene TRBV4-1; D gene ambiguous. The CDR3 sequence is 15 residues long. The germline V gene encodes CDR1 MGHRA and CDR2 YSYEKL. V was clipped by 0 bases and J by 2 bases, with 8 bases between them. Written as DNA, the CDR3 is TGCGCCAGCAGCCAAGATAGGTGGACTGGAAACACCATATATTTT. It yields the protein CASSQDRWTGNTIYF.

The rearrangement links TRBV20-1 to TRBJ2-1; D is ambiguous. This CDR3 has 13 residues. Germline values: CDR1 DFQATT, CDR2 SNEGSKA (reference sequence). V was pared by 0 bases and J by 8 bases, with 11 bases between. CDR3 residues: CSARDLQTYEQFF. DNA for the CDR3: TGCAGTGCTAGAGATCTCCAGACGTATGAGCAGTTCTTC.

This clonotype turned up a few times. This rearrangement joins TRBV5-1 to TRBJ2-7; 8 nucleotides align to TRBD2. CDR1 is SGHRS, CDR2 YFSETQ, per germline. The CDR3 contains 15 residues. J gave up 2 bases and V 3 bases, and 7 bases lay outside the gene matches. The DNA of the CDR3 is TGCGCCAGCAGCTATAGCGGGACTACCCCCTACGAGCAGTACTTC. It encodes CASSYSGTTPYEQYF.

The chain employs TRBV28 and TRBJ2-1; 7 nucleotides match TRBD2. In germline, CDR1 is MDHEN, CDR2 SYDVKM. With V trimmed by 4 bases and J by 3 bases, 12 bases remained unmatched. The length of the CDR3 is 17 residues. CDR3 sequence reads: CASSSPRVGGSYNEQFF. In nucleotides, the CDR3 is TGTGCCAGCAGTTCCCCCCGGGTCGGCGGGAGCTACAATGAGCAGTTCTTC.

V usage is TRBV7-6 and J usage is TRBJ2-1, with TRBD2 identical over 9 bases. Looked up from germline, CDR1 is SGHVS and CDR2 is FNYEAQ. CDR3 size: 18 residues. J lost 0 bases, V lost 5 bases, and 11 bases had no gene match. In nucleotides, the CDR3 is TGTGCCAGCAGCCAAAGCGGGGGGCCCACCAGCTCCTACAATGAGCAGTTCTTC. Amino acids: CASSQSGGPTSSYNEQFF.

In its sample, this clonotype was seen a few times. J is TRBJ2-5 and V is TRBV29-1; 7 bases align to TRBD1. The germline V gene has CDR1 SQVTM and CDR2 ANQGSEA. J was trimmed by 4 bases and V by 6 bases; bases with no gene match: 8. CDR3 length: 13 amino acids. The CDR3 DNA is TGCAGCGTCGCGAGGGGGCAGGGAGAGACCCAGTACTTC. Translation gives CSVARGQGETQYF. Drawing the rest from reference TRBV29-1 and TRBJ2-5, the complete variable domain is SAVISQKPSRDICQRGTSLTIQCQVDSQVTMMFWYRQQPGQSLTLIATANQGSEATYESGFVIDKFPISRPNLTFSTLTVSNMSPEDSSIYLCSVARGQGETQYFGPGTRLLVL.

CDR3 protein: CASSSPGHRSEQFF. In DNA, the CDR3 is TGTGCCAGCAGTTCCCCGGGACACCGTTCGGAGCAGTTCTTC. The V and J genes are TRBV6-2 or TRBV6-3 and TRBJ2-1; TRBD1 might be the D (6 bases). Per the germline V gene, CDR1 is MNHEY and CDR2 is SVGEGT. V lost 4 bases, J lost 10 bases, and 17 bases lay in between. The CDR3 contains 14 residues.

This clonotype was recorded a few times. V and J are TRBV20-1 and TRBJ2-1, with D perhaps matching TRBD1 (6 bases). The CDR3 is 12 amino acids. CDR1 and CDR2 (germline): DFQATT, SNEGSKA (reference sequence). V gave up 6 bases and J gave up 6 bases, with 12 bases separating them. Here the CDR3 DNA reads TGCAGTGCCAAACAGGGTCCCAATGAGCAGTTCTTC. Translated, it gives CSAKQGPNEQFF.

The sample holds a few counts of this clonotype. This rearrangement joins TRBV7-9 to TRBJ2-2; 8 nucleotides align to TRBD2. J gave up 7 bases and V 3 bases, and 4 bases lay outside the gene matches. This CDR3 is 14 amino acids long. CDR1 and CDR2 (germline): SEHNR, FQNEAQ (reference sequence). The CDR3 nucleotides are TGTGCCAGCAGCTTCAGCGGGAGAGGCGGGGAGCTGTTTTTT. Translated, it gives CASSFSGRGGELFF.

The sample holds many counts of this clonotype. CDR3 in amino acids: CAISPSGGYETQYF. The DNA of the CDR3 is TGTGCCATCTCCCCTAGCGGGGGATACGAGACGCAGTATTTT. The chain combines TRBV10-3 with TRBJ2-3; 10 bases map to TRBD2. The CDR3 consists of 14 residues. Germline V gene lookup returns CDR1 ENHRY and CDR2 SYGVKD. Unmatched junction bases numbered 11, after V lost 8 bases and J lost 9 bases.

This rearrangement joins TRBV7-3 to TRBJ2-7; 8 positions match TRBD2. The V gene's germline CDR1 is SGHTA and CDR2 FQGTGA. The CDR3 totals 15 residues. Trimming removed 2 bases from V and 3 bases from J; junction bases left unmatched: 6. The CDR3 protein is CASSLEAGTSYEQYF. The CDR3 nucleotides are TGTGCCAGCAGCTTAGAAGCCGGGACTAGCTACGAGCAGTACTTC.

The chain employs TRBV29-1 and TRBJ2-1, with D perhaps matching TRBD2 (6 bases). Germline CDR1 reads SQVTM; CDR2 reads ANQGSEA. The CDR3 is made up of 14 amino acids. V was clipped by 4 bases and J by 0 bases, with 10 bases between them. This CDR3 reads CSVAGSGSYNEQFF. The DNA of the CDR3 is TGCAGCGTTGCGGGTAGCGGCTCCTACAATGAGCAGTTCTTC.

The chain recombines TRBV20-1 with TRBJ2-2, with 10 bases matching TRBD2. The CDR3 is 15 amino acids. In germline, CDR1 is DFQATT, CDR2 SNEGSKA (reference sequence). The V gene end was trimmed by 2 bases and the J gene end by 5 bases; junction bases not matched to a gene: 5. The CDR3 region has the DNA TGCAGTGCTAGACTAGCGGGGGATGGAACCGGGGAGCTGTTTTTT. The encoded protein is CSARLAGDGTGELFF.

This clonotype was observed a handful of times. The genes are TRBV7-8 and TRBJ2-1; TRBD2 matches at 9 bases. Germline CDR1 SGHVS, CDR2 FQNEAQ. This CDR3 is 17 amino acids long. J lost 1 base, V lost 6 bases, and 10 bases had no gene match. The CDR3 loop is CASSPWVAGASYNEQFF. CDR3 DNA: TGTGCCAGCAGTCCTTGGGTAGCGGGAGCTTCCTACAATGAGCAGTTCTTC. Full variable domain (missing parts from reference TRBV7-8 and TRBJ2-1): GAGVSQSPRYKVAKRGQDVALRCDPISGHVSLFWYQQALGQGPEFLTYFQNEAQLDKSGLPSDRFFAERPEGSVSTLKIQRTQQEDSAVYLCASSPWVAGASYNEQFFGPGTRLTVL.

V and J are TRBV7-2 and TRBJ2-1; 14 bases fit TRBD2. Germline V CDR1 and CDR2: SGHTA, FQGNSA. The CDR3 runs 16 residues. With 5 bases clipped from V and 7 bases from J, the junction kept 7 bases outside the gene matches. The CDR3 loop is CASSGRLAGGRNEQFF. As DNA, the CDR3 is TGTGCCAGCAGCGGAAGACTAGCGGGGGGGCGGAATGAGCAGTTCTTC.

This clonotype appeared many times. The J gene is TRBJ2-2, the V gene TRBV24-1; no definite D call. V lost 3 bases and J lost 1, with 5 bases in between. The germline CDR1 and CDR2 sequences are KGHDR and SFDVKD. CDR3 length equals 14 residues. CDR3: CATSDELNTGELFF. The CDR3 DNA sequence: TGTGCCACCAGTGATGAACTGAACACCGGGGAGCTGTTTTTT.